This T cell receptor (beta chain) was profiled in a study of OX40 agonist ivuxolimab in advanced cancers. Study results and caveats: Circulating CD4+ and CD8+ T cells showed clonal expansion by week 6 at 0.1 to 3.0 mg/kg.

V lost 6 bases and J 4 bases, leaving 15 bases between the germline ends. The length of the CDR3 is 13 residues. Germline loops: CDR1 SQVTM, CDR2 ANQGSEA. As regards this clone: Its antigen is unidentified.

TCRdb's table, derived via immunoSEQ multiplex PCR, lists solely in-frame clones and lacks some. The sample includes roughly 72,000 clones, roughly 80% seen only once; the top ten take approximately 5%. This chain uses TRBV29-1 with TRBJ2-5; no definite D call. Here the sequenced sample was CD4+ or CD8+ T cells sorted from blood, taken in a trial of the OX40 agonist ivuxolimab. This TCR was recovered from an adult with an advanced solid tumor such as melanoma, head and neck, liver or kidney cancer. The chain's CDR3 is CSVAPTTIETQYF. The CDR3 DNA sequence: TGCAGCGTCGCCCCGACAACGATAGAGACCCAGTACTTC.